These 9 T cell receptor beta chains were all obtained from the same sample, sequenced in a study of cytomegalovirus exposure and HLA in healthy donors. PCR employed 60 Vbeta and 13 Jbeta primers. Libraries were prepared by immunoSEQ multiplex PCR; TCRdb keeps only in-frame clonotypes and omits some of them. The table has about 100,000 clones, 70% to 80% seen once; the top ten hold more than 4.5%. Sequencing input: PBMCs. These receptors were obtained from a woman aged 18-35 years in good health and CMV-seropositive.

This clone has a handful of counts. The V call is TRBV7-2, the J call TRBJ2-7; D is ambiguous. Germline V gene lookup returns CDR1 SGHTA and CDR2 FQGNSA. The CDR3 contains 13 residues. V lost 7 bases, J lost 6 bases, and 16 bases lay in between. The CDR3 DNA is TGTGCCAGCAACCGCCCCTCGAGTGCCGAGCAGTACTTC. Translated: CASNRPSSAEQYF.

The V gene is TRBV14, the J gene TRBJ2-2; 16 positions agree with TRBD2. The CDR3 totals 19 residues. The germline V gene has CDR1 SGHDN and CDR2 FVKESK. The V and J ends lost 4 bases and 2 bases, in that order; junction bases with no gene match: 7. The CDR3 loop is CASSPLGTSGRANTGELFF. For the CDR3, the DNA is TGTGCCAGCAGCCCCCTCGGGACTAGCGGGAGGGCCAACACCGGGGAGCTGTTTTTT.

J is TRBJ1-5 and V is TRBV2, with 7 positions matching TRBD1. With V trimmed by 7 bases and J by 2 bases, 5 bases remained unmatched. Per the germline V gene, CDR1 is SNHLY and CDR2 is FYNNEI. The length of the CDR3 is 14 residues. CDR3 loop: CASNPGQGNQPQHF. The CDR3 DNA reads as TGTGCCAGCAACCCTGGACAGGGCAATCAGCCCCAGCATTTT.

The rearrangement uses TRBV27 and TRBJ1-2; 8 bases map to TRBD1. Trimming took 0 bases from V and 8 from J; bases not matched to a gene: 8. Per the germline V gene, CDR1 is MNHEY and CDR2 is SMNVEV (reference sequence). This CDR3 comprises 15 residues. CDR3 sequence: CASSLSFDRGYGYTF. DNA of the CDR3: TGTGCCAGCAGTTTATCCTTTGACAGGGGTTACGGCTACACCTTC.

The chain links TRBV7-9 to TRBJ2-1; no definite D call. The CDR3 is 14 residues long. CDR1 and CDR2 (germline): SEHNR, FQNEAQ (reference sequence). The V gene lost 4 bases and the J gene lost 3 bases, with 10 bases spanning the gap. The chain's CDR3 is CASSSPNYYNEQFF. The CDR3 DNA reads as TGTGCCAGCAGCTCCCCGAACTACTACAATGAGCAGTTCTTC.

The genes are TRBV7-9 and TRBJ2-2, with 9 bases that match TRBD2. V trimming: 1 base; J trimming: 8 bases; junction bases outside the gene matches: 2. This CDR3 comprises 14 residues. In germline, CDR1 is SEHNR, CDR2 FQNEAQ (reference sequence). The CDR3 reads CASSLVLAGGELFF. CDR3 coding DNA: TGTGCCAGCAGCTTAGTCCTAGCGGGAGGGGAGCTGTTTTTT.

This clone appeared a few times. The CDR3 loop reads CASSKPQETQYF. The CDR3 DNA reads as TGTGCCAGCAGCAAGCCCCAAGAGACCCAGTACTTC. The chain combines TRBV5-6 with TRBJ2-5; D remains ambiguous. The CDR3 runs to 12 residues. Germline V CDR1 and CDR2: SGHDT, YYEEEE. Trimming cost V 4 bases and J 1 base, with 5 bases left between them.

The chain joins TRBV27 to TRBJ2-3; TRBD2 might be the D (5 bases). Germline V gene data show CDR1 as MNHEY and CDR2 as SMNVEV (reference sequence). The CDR3 loop spans 15 amino acids. V was trimmed by 5 bases and J by 0 bases, leaving 12 bases between them. The chain's CDR3 is CASSGLEASTDTQYF. The CDR3 DNA sequence: TGTGCCAGCAGTGGACTCGAGGCTAGCACAGATACGCAGTATTTT.

The J gene is TRBJ1-5, the V gene TRBV4-1, with TRBD1 matching 10 bases. The CDR3 totals 17 residues. Losses at the gene ends were 3 bases for V and 6 bases for J; bases not matched to a gene: 11. From germline, CDR1 is MGHRA and CDR2 YSYEKL. The CDR3 region is CASSQFGRTGGGQPQHF. The CDR3 DNA reads as TGCGCCAGCAGCCAGTTTGGACGGACAGGGGGAGGTCAGCCCCAGCATTTT.